This passage covers 2 T cell receptor beta chains from one sample sequenced in a study of Ad26.COV2.S vaccination and SARS-CoV-2 variants. Treatment: roughly 19 received Ad26.COV2.S at low or high dose, single or two shots; about five received placebo; per-sample allocation not given. Day 63 after the first vaccine or placebo injection was the time point for sampling. Produced via immunoSEQ multiplex PCR; TCRdb's table is partial and in-frame only. Of about 440,000 clones detected, roughly 87% appear once; the ten largest clones hold approximately 4.5%. The sample was peripheral blood, taken in a trial of Ad26.COV2.S vaccine versus placebo. The receptors were sampled from a person between 18 and 60 years old who received the Ad26.COV2.S COVID-19 vaccine or a placebo.

This chain uses TRBV5-4 with TRBJ1-1, with 7 bases aligning to TRBD1. Germline V gene lookup returns CDR1 SGHNT and CDR2 YYREEE (reference sequence). The CDR3 is 16 residues long. V lost 4 bases, J lost 0 bases, and 9 bases stayed unmatched. CDR3 in amino acids: CASSPKRGQMNTEAFF. The CDR3 nucleotides are TGTGCCAGCAGCCCGAAACGGGGACAGATGAACACTGAAGCTTTCTTT.

This sequence joins TRBV5-8 and TRBJ2-5; D remains ambiguous. Germline V CDR1 and CDR2: SGHTS, YDEGEE. CDR3 length: 10 residues. V dropped 4 bases and J dropped 2 bases, with 0 bases sitting between them. The chain's CDR3 is CASSQETQYF. In nucleotides, the CDR3 is TGTGCCAGCAGCCAAGAGACCCAGTACTTC.